This T cell receptor beta chain is from a study of monozygotic twins with inflammatory bowel disease. The CDR3 is 15 residues long. In germline, CDR1 is LNHDA, CDR2 SQIVND (reference sequence). TCRdb processed the 5' RACE reads again and assigns one entry to each CDR3 protein, with no DNA. The sample has 440,000 or so distinct CDR3 sequences, and its top ten clones hold approximately 2.3%. The chain carries TRBV19 and TRBJ2-1; the TRBD1 assignment by TCRdb is unverifiable without DNA. The TCR comes from a human donor with ulcerative colitis or Crohn's disease, or a healthy co-twin of an affected twin (not recorded which). Source material: blood. This chain's CDR3 is CASSIWGGLNNEQFF.